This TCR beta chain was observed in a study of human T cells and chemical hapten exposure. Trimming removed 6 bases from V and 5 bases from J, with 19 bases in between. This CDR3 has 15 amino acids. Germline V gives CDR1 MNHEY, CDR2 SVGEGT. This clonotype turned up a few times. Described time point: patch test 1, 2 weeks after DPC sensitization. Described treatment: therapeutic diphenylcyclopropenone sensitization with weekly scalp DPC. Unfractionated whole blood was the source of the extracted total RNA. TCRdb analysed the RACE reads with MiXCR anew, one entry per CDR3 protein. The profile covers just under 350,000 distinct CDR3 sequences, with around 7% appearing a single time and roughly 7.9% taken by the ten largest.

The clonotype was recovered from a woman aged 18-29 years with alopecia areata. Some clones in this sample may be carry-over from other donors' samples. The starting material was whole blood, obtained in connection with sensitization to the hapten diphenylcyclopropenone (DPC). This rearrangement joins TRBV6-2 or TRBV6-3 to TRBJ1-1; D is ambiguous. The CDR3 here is CASSPLESGKTEAFF. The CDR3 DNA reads TGTGCCAGCAGCCCCCTTGAGTCGGGAAAAACTGAAGCTTTCTTT.